This TCR beta chain appears in the sequencing data of a study of blood T cell repertoires in COVID-19. About the study: Spain, Italy and the United States supplied samples that represented acute and convalescent COVID-19. T cells, B-cell-depleted T cells, or PBMCs supplied cDNA or gDNA.

Per the original methods: Using reference gene primer amplification, nucleated cell counts were estimated. Repertoires were generated with immunoSEQ multiplex PCR, while TCRdb's copy carries only in-frame clones and drops some. Clone size and V and J calls were adopted from that table, with D and trimming inferred from the DNA. The top ten hold roughly 37% of the sample, which has some 150,000 clones, about 89% seen once. The CDR3 has 14 amino acids. The V end lost 4 bases, the J end lost 4 bases, and 15 bases lay between the germline ends. The germline CDR1 and CDR2 sequences are SGHDT and YYEEEE. The rearrangement links TRBV5-6 to TRBJ2-7; D is possibly TRBD1 (5 bases). This clonotype originated in a man in his forties or fifties who had recovered from COVID-19. Sequenced input: peripheral blood. The DNA for the CDR3 is TGTGCCAGCAGCGCCGAAGGGGTGGAATACGAGCAGTACTTC. Translation: CASSAEGVEYEQYF.